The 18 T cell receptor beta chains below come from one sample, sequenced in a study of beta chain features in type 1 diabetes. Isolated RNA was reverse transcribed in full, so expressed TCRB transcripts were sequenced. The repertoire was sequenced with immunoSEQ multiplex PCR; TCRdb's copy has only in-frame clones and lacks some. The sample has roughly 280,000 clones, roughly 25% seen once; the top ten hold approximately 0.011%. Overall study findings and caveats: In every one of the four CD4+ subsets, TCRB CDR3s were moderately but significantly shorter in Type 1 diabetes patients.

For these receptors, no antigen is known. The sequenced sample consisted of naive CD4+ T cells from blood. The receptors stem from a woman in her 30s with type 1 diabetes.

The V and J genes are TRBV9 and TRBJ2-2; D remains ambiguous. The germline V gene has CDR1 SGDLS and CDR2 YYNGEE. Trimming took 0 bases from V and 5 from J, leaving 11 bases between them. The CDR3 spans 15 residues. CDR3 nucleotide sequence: TGTGCCAGCAGCGTAGTTGGTACTTCTACCGGGGAGCTGTTTTTT. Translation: CASSVVGTSTGELFF. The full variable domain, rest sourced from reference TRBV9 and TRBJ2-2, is DSGVTQTPKHLITATGQRVTLRCSPRSGDLSVYWYQQSLDQGLQFLIQYYNGEERAKGNILERFSAQQFPDLHSELNLSSLELGDSALYFCASSVVGTSTGELFFGEGSRLTVL.

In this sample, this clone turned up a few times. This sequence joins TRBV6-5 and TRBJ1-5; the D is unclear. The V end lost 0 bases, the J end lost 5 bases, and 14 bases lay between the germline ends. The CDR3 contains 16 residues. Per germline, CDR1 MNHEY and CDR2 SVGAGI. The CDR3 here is CASSYSSGRIDQPQHF. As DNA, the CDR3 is TGTGCCAGCAGTTACTCGTCTGGGAGGATCGATCAGCCCCAGCATTTT.

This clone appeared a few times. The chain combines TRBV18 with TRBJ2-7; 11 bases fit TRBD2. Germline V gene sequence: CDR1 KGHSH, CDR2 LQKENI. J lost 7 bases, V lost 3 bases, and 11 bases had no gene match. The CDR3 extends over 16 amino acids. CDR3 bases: TGTGCCAGCTCACCCTCCCAGCTAGCGGGAGGAGGTGAGCAGTACTTC. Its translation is CASSPSQLAGGGEQYF.

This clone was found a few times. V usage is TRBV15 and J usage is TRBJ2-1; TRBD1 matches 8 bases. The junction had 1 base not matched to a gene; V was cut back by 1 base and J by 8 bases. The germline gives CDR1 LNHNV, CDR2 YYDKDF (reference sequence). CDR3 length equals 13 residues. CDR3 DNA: TGTGCCACCAGCAGAGGACAGGGGTATGAGCAGTTCTTC. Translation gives CATSRGQGYEQFF.

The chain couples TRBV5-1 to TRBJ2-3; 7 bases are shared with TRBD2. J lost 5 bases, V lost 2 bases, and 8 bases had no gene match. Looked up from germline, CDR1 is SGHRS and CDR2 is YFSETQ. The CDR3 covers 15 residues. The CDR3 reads CASSLLAERGDTQYF. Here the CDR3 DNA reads TGCGCCAGCAGCTTATTAGCGGAGCGGGGAGATACGCAGTATTTT.

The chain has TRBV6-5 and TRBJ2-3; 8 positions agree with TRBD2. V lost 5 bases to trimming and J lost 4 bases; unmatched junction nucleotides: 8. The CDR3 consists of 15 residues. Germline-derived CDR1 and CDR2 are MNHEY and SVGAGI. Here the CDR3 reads CASSRQRTSSDTQYF. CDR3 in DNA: TGTGCCAGCAGTCGACAGCGGACTAGCTCAGATACGCAGTATTTT.

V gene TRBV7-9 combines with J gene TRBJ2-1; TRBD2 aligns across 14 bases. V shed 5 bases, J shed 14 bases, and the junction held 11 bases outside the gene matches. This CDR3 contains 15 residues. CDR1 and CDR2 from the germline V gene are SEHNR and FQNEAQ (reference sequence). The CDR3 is CASSRTSGRPMGKFF. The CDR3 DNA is TGTGCCAGCAGCCGGACTAGCGGGAGGCCCATGGGGAAGTTCTTC.

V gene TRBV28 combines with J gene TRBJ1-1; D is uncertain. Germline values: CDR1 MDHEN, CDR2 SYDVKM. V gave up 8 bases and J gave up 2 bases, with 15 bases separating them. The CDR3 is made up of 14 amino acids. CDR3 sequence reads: CASSGGPINTEAFF. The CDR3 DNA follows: TGTGCCAGCTCGGGAGGACCGATAAACACTGAAGCTTTCTTT.

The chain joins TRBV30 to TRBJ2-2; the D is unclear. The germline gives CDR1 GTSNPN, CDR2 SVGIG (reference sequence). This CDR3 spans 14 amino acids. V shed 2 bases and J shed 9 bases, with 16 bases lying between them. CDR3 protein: CAWSTARGLRELFF. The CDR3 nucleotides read TGTGCCTGGAGTACGGCGAGAGGCCTAAGGGAGCTGTTTTTT.

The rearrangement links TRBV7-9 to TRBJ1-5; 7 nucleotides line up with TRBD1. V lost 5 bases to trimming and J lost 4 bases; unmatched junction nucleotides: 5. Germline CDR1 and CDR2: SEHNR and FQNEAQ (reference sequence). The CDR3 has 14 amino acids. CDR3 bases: TGTGCCAGCAGCCTCGGGGACAGAAATCAGCCCCAGCATTTT. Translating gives CASSLGDRNQPQHF.

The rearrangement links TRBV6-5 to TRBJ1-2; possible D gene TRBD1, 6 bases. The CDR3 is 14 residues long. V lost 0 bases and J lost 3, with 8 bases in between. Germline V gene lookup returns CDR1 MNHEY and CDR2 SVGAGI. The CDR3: CASSYSRQDYGYTF. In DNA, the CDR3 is TGTGCCAGCAGTTACTCGAGACAGGACTATGGCTACACCTTC.

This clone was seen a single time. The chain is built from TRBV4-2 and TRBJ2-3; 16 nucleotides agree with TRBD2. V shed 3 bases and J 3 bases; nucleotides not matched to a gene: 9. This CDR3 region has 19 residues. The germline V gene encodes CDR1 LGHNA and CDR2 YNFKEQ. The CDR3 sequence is CASSQPGTSGRGRTDTQYF. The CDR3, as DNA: TGTGCCAGCAGCCAGCCCGGGACTAGCGGGAGGGGGAGGACAGATACGCAGTATTTT.

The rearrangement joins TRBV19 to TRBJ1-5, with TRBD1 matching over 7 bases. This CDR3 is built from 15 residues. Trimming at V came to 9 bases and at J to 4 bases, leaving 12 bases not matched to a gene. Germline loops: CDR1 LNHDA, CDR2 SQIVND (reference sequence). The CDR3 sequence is CASHPGTAINQPQHF. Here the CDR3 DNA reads TGTGCCAGCCATCCCGGGACAGCCATTAATCAGCCCCAGCATTTT.

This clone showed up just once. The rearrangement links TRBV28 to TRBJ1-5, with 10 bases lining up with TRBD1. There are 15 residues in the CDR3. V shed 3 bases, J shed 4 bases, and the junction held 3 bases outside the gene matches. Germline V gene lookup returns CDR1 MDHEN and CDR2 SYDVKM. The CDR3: CASSFSGQGNQPQHF. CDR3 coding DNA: TGTGCCAGCAGTTTCTCGGGACAGGGGAATCAGCCCCAGCATTTT.

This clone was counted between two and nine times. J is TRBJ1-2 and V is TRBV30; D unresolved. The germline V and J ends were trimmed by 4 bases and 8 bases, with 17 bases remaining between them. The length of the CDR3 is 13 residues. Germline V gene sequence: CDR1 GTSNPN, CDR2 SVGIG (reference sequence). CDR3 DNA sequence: TGTGCCTGGATTGAGCTTAGCTTTTCAGGCTACACCTTC. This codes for CAWIELSFSGYTF.

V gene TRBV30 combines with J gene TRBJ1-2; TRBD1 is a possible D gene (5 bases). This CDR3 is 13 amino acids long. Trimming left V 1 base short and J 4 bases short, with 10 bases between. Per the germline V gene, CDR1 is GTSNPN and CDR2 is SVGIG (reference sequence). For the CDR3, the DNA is TGTGCCTGGAGTGGAGAGACAGCCTATGGCTACACCTTC. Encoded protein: CAWSGETAYGYTF.

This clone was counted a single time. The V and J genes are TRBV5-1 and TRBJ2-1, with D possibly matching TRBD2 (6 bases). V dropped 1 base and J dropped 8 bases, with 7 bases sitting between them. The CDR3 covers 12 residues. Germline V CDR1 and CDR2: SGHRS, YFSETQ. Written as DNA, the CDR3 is TGCGCCAGCAGCTTGTCGGGGGATGAGCAGTTCTTC. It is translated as CASSLSGDEQFF.

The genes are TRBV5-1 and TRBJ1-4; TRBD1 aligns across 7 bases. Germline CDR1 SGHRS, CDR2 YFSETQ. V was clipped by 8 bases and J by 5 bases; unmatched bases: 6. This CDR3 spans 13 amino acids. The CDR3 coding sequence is TGCGCCAGTTCGGGACAGATGAATGAAAAACTGTTTTTT. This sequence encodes CASSGQMNEKLFF.